This T cell receptor (beta chain) was sequenced during a study of molecular identifiers for immune sequencing clone quantification (dated by TCRdb to 2017 to 2018). For the wider study: For a replicate experiment, RNA from around 20,000 or 100,000 naive CD8 T cells was divided into five aliquots, of which four were sequenced. This methods study benchmarked molecular-identifier clustering-based TCR repertoire sequencing (MIDCIRS) and TCR RNA copy counting, using CD8 T cells to do so.

There are 14 amino acids in the CDR3, from cysteine to phenylalanine inclusive. The only DNA kept is the CDR3, 42 bases in frame from the first base. V loses 3 bases, J loses 7 bases, and the germline ends lie 14 bases apart. The germline V gene provides CDR1 SGHDT and CDR2 YYEEEE. Findings and caveats that apply to the study as a whole: Modeling estimated about 3 recovered TCR RNA copies per cell, compared with around 9.7 by digital PCR, which implies 25% to 30% capture efficiency. Naive libraries contained spiked-in Jurkat TCR RNA (more than nine copies' worth), which is not part of the donor repertoire. In CMV-specific effector cells, clones with more than 20 RNA copies accounted for over 98% of molecules, whereas in naive cells such clones accounted for under 1%. Even against a background of approximately 1 million naive CD8 T cells, spiked-in Jurkat TCR RNA amounting to a single cell's worth was reported to be detectable. Highly expanded clone sizes could be underestimated because identical TCR molecules may share a barcode. When barcode sub-clustering was not used, chimeric consensus sequences inflated TCR diversity, with chimeras reaching as high as 47%.

Naive CD8 T cell libraries were made from 20,000 to 1,000,000 sorted cells using 10%, 30% or 50% of purified RNA. Naive CD8 T cells were FACS-sorted as CD8+CD4-CCR7+CD45RA+ on a BD FACSAria II into RLT Plus buffer. Roughly ten TCR copies' worth of Jurkat RNA were spiked into about 19,000-1,100,000 naive CD8 T cell samples to test detection sensitivity. CD8 T cells were enriched with RosetteSep CD8+ T Cell Enrichment Cocktail and Ficoll-Paque, followed by ACK red cell lysis. Only a few counts were recorded for this clonotype. Its antigen remains unidentified. No qualities accompany the bases; no much larger clone lies one base away. Libraries were built with PCR. Sequencer: NextSeq 500. Bulk TCR libraries were made following a previously described method, with the TCR primers given in Table S5. The Qiagen AllPrep DNA/RNA kit was used to purify total RNA. Before analysis, reads from multiple sequencing runs of one library were combined. In the authors' own workflow: Only reads with exact TCR constant sequence were kept, trimmed to 150 nt, and grouped by their 12-nt molecular barcodes. Within each barcode group, reads were sub-clustered at a 15% Levenshtein threshold, and quality-weighted consensus sequences were built per RNA molecule. Non-functional sequences were excluded, and lower-count sequences lying one edit away from another sequence were also excluded. On the basis of fitting two negative binomial distributions, barcode sub-clusters with fewer than 20% of the maximum read count were discarded. TCRdb itself trimmed the public reads at Q25 with fastp, ran MiXCR and retained productive beta chains. Rows with a matching CDR3 protein are joined into one entry that keeps the most common DNA and genes. These V and J calls derive from TCRdb rather than the authors' analysis. The sample yields about 320,000 distinct CDR3 sequences; roughly 23% were counted once. Around 0.74% of the sample belongs to the ten largest clones.

This chain is built from TRBV5-6 and TRBJ1-5; TRBD1 could be the D gene, as 5 bases match. The sample taken for sequencing was naive CD8+ T cells from blood, with Jurkat cell RNA spiked in. The intended sense of this specimen's cell subset or site label: FACS-sorted CD8+CD4-CCR7+CD45RA+ naive T cells. This receptor was taken from a human donor in good health. Some libraries in this study had Jurkat cell RNA spiked in. The DNA sequence reads TGTGCCAGCAGCTATCACCGGGGGACGCAGCCCCAGCATTTT. Translated, this is CASSYHRGTQPQHF.